A selection of T cell receptor gamma chains follows, all from one sample in a study of Vδ1+ human thymocytes. TCRdb reanalysed the multiplex PCR reads via CATT. The sample contains 36,000 or so gamma-chain clones, around 20% of which appear only once. Sequenced: Vdelta1+ gamma-delta thymocytes from the thymus. The receptors originated from a girl under three years old who had congenital heart surgery. The CDR3 runs from the conserved cysteine through the conserved F or W. Not all rows give a size; the values are once, few, many and, for expanded clones, a class.

j_call clone_size v_call cdr3_aa cdr3_nt
TRGJP2 . TRGV2 CATWDESGSDWIKTF TGTGCCACCTGGGACGAGTCTGGTAGTGATTGGATCAAGACGTTT
TRGJ1/TRGJ2 few TRGV4 CATWDPGCYKKLF TGTGCCACCTGGGACCCAGGGTGTTATAAGAAACTCTTT
TRGJP1 few TRGV2 CATWDGRIGFKIF TGTGCCACCTGGGACGGGAGGATTGGGTTCAAGATATTT
TRGJ1/TRGJ2 few TRGV9 CALWEGHWNYYKKLF TGTGCCTTGTGGGAGGGCCATTGGAATTATTATAAGAAACTCTTT
TRGJ1/TRGJ2 . TRGV9 CALWEVQGVSGNYYKKLF TGTGCCTTGTGGGAGGTGCAGGGAGTGTCGGGGAATTATTATAAGAAACTCTTT
TRGJ1/TRGJ2 . TRGV4 CATWDPYKKLF TGTGCCACCTGGGATCCCTATAAGAAACTCTTT
TRGJ1/TRGJ2 few TRGV9 CALWVARGSKKLF TGTGCCTTGTGGGTGGCAAGGGGGAGTAAGAAACTCTTT
TRGJ1/TRGJ2 . TRGV3 CATWEGILF TGTGCCACCTGGGAAGGGATACTCTTT
TRGJ1/TRGJ2 few TRGV3 CATWDRLKLF TGTGCCACCTGGGACAGGTTGAAACTCTTT
TRGJ1/TRGJ2 . TRGV5 CATWDPTKKLF TGTGCCACCTGGGATCCCACGAAGAAACTCTTT
TRGJ1/TRGJ2 . TRGV2 CATWDGPITYYKKLF TGTGCCACCTGGGACGGGCCGATTACTTATTATAAGAAACTCTTT
TRGJ1/TRGJ2 . TRGV9 CALWEVPRCYKKLF TGTGCCTTGTGGGAGGTGCCCCGCTGTTATAAGAAACTCTTT
TRGJ1/TRGJ2 . TRGV3 CATWDRLLYYKKLF TGTGCCACCTGGGACAGATTACTATATTATAAGAAACTCTTT
TRGJ1/TRGJ2 . TRGV2 CATWDGLGRKLF TGTGCCACCTGGGACGGGCTAGGACGGAAACTCTTT
TRGJ1/TRGJ2 few TRGV9 CALWEVGPKFPCYYKKLF TGTGCCTTGTGGGAGGTGGGGCCGAAGTTCCCTTGTTATTATAAGAAACTCTTT
TRGJP2 . TRGV8 CATWDGRGRVGDWIKTF TGTGCCACCTGGGATGGACGCGGGAGAGTGGGTGATTGGATCAAGACGTTT
TRGJ1/TRGJ2 . TRGV9 CALWEMPFPYKKLF TGTGCCTTGTGGGAGATGCCTTTCCCTTATAAGAAACTCTTT
TRGJ1/TRGJ2 medium-sized TRGV8 CATWDWYKKLF TGTGCCACCTGGGATTGGTATAAGAAACTCTTT
TRGJ1/TRGJ2 . TRGV4 CATWDVWDKKLF TGTGCCACCTGGGATGTGTGGGATAAGAAACTCTTT
TRGJ1/TRGJ2 . TRGV4 CATWDPRGYYKKLF TGTGCCACCTGGGATCCGAGGGGTTATTATAAGAAACTCTTT
TRGJ1/TRGJ2 once TRGV8 CATWDPKNYYKKLF TGTGCCACCTGGGATCCTAAGAATTATTATAAGAAACTCTTT
TRGJ1/TRGJ2 . TRGV9 CALWEPASYYKKLF TGTGCCTTGTGGGAGCCCGCTAGTTATTATAAGAAACTCTTT
TRGJ1/TRGJ2 few TRGV9 CALWDPTEYYKKLF TGTGCCTTGTGGGACCCAACGGAATATTATAAGAAACTCTTT
TRGJ1/TRGJ2 few TRGV9 CALCPAANYYKKLF TGTGCCTTGTGCCCGGCGGCTAATTATTATAAGAAACTCTTT
TRGJ1/TRGJ2 . TRGV9 CALWEPRYYKKLF TGTGCCTTGTGGGAGCCCCGGTATTATAAGAAACTCTTT
TRGJ1/TRGJ2 . TRGV4 CATWDVSYPNYYKKLF TGTGCCACCTGGGATGTCTCCTATCCGAATTATTATAAGAAACTCTTT
TRGJ1/TRGJ2 . TRGV4 CATWDGPKCYKKLF TGTGCCACCTGGGATGGGCCGAAGTGTTATAAGAAACTCTTT
TRGJ1/TRGJ2 . TRGV4 CATWDGPIIRKKLF TGTGCCACCTGGGATGGGCCGATTATACGTAAGAAACTCTTT
TRGJP2 . TRGV2 CATWDGHLTF TGTGCCACCTGGGACGGGCATTTGACGTTT
TRGJ1/TRGJ2 few TRGV8 CATFVIVYYKKLF TGTGCCACCTTCGTCATCGTTTATTATAAGAAACTCTTT
TRGJP2 few TRGV2 CATWDGPCSDWIKTF TGTGCCACCTGGGACGGGCCTTGTAGTGATTGGATCAAGACGTTT
TRGJ1/TRGJ2 few TRGV3 CATWDRPLLYYKKLF TGTGCCACCTGGGACAGACCCCTCCTTTATTATAAGAAACTCTTT
TRGJ1/TRGJ2 . TRGV8 CATWDGRERNYYKKLF TGTGCCACCTGGGACGGGCGCGAGAGAAATTATTATAAGAAACTCTTT
TRGJ1/TRGJ2 . TRGV8 CATWILPDKKLF TGTGCCACCTGGATCCTTCCGGATAAGAAACTCTTT
TRGJ1/TRGJ2 . TRGV4 CATWDGSHYYKKLF TGTGCCACCTGGGACGGAAGTCATTATTATAAGAAACTCTTT
TRGJ1/TRGJ2 few TRGV2 CATWDGCMKLF TGTGCCACCTGGGACGGGTGTATGAAACTCTTT
TRGJ1/TRGJ2 . TRGV9 CALWECGLNYYKKLF TGTGCCTTGTGGGAGTGCGGCCTGAATTATTATAAGAAACTCTTT
TRGJP2 . TRGV4 CATWDGPKGSDWIKTF TGTGCCACCTGGGATGGGCCCAAGGGTAGTGATTGGATCAAGACGTTT
TRGJ1/TRGJ2 many TRGV2 CATWDVDYYKKLF TGTGCCACCTGGGACGTGGATTATTATAAGAAACTCTTT
TRGJ1/TRGJ2 . TRGV9 CALWEGPNYYKKLF TGTGCCTTGTGGGAGGGCCCCAATTATTATAAGAAACTCTTT
TRGJ1/TRGJ2 few TRGV9 CALWGGYYKKLF TGTGCCTTGTGGGGAGGTTATTATAAGAAACTCTTT
TRGJ1/TRGJ2 . TRGV9 CALWEVQPGHYYKKLF TGTGCCTTGTGGGAGGTGCAACCCGGTCATTATTATAAGAAACTCTTT
TRGJ1/TRGJ2 . TRGV3 CATWDRLFLKLF TGTGCCACCTGGGACAGGCTCTTCTTGAAACTCTTT
TRGJP2 . TRGV2 CATSRSDWIKTF TGTGCCACGTCTCGTAGTGATTGGATCAAGACGTTT
TRGJ1/TRGJ2 . TRGV3 CATWDRPSHYYKKLF TGTGCCACCTGGGACAGGCCCTCTCATTATTATAAGAAACTCTTT